The 20 T cell receptor beta chains below were found in one sample sequenced in a study of OX40 agonist ivuxolimab in advanced cancers. The table came from immunoSEQ multiplex PCR; TCRdb's copy has only in-frame clones and leaves some out. In the table there are 35,000 to 55,000 clones, roughly 84% of which are singletons. The sample here was CD4+ or CD8+ T cells sorted from blood, taken in a trial of the OX40 agonist ivuxolimab. The receptors derive from an adult with an advanced solid tumor such as melanoma, head and neck, liver or kidney cancer.

The CDR3 sequence: CASSPAGVNEQFF. The CDR3 region has the DNA TGTGCCAGTAGCCCAGCGGGAGTCAATGAGCAGTTCTTC. The gene calls are TRBV19 and TRBJ2-1; the match to TRBD2 covers 8 bases. The CDR3 has 13 residues. The V gene's germline CDR1 is LNHDA and CDR2 SQIVND (reference sequence). Germline trimming cut 6 bases from V and 6 bases from J; bases unmatched to any gene: 4.

The sample holds one count of this clone. This rearrangement joins TRBV30 to TRBJ2-5, with 8 bases matching TRBD1. Gene TRBJ2-7 matches the end of the DNA better, so the J call may be wrong. Germline CDR1 and CDR2: GTSNPN and SVGIG (reference sequence). CDR3 length: 15 residues. CDR3 in DNA: TGTGCCTGGATCACTCCCGGGACAGGTTCGTACGAGCAGTACTTC. Amino acids: CAWITPGTGSYEQYF.

V is TRBV7-2 and J is TRBJ2-7; tentatively, D is TRBD2 (5 bases). CDR1 and CDR2 from the germline V gene are SGHTA and FQGNSA. V gave up 5 bases and J gave up 0 bases, with 8 bases separating them. CDR3 length: 13 residues. The DNA for the CDR3 is TGTGCCAGCAGCAGCACTAGCTCCTACGAGCAGTACTTC. Its translation: CASSSTSSYEQYF.

The gene calls are TRBV6-6 and TRBJ2-5; TRBD1 matches 7 bases. Germline CDR1 MNHNY, CDR2 SVGAGI (reference sequence). V gave up 2 bases and J gave up 1 base; unmatched junction bases: 7. CDR3 length: 16 amino acids. CDR3 region: CASSYGQQGLQETQYF. In DNA form, the CDR3 reads TGTGCCAGCAGTTACGGTCAACAGGGGCTCCAAGAGACCCAGTACTTC.

The gene calls are TRBV7-3 and TRBJ2-1; 11 bases line up with TRBD2. The CDR3 extends over 16 amino acids. V trimming: 4 bases; J trimming: 4 bases; junction bases outside the gene matches: 6. Germline V gives CDR1 SGHTA, CDR2 FQGTGA. Here the CDR3 reads CASSSPGTSGYNEQFF. DNA of the CDR3: TGTGCCAGCAGCTCTCCCGGGACTAGCGGTTACAATGAGCAGTTCTTC.

This sequence joins TRBV5-1 and TRBJ2-6; tentatively, D is TRBD1 (5 bases). There are 15 residues in the CDR3. The ends were cut back, 1 base at V and 4 bases at J, with 9 bases in the middle. Germline assignment: CDR1 SGHRS and CDR2 YFSETQ. The CDR3 nucleotides read TGCGCCAGCAGCTTGCAAGGGGTAGGGGCCAACGTCCTGACTTTC. It is translated as CASSLQGVGANVLTF.

This sequence joins TRBV29-1 and TRBJ1-4; D is possibly TRBD1 (6 bases). There are 12 residues in the CDR3. V shed 4 bases and J shed 10 bases, with 13 bases lying between them. Per germline, CDR1 SQVTM and CDR2 ANQGSEA. CDR3 bases: TGCAGCGTTGTTGGGCAGGACAGAAAACTGTTTTTT. Translating it yields CSVVGQDRKLFF.

This clone was detected once. This chain connects TRBV6-1 to TRBJ2-1; D tentatively reads TRBD1 or TRBD2 (5 bases each). The CDR3 spans 14 residues. Germline values: CDR1 MNHNS, CDR2 SASEGT. Trimming cost V 6 bases and J 4 bases, with 13 bases left between them. CDR3 sequence: CASRRDGSYNEQFF. The CDR3 DNA follows: TGTGCCAGCAGAAGGGACGGATCGTACAATGAGCAGTTCTTC.

The V call is TRBV19, the J call TRBJ1-1, with 8 bases identical to TRBD1. This CDR3 spans 14 amino acids. The ends lost 6 bases at V and 0 bases at J; junction bases unmatched: 3. Germline loops: CDR1 LNHDA, CDR2 SQIVND (reference sequence). The CDR3 coding sequence is TGTGCCAGTAGGCCGGGACAGGTGAACACTGAAGCTTTCTTT. Amino acids: CASRPGQVNTEAFF. Full variable domain (outside the CDR3, taken from reference TRBV19 and TRBJ1-1): DGGITQSPKYLFRKEGQNVTLSCEQNLNHDAMYWYRQDPGQGLRLIYYSQIVNDFQKGDIAEGYSVSREKKESFPLTVTSAQKNPTAFYLCASRPGQVNTEAFFGQGTRLTVV.

The V and J genes are TRBV11-2 and TRBJ1-5; a possible D gene is TRBD1 (6 bases). V lost 5 bases and J 6 bases, leaving 14 bases between the germline ends. This CDR3 has 14 amino acids. The germline CDR1 and CDR2 sequences are SGHAT and FQNNGV. CDR3 DNA: TGTGCCAGCAGCCACTCCGGGGGCCTTCAGCCCCAGCATTTT. Protein product: CASSHSGGLQPQHF.

The V and J genes are TRBV28 and TRBJ2-5; D gene uncertain. The J call may not be correct, given that the DNA end is closer to TRBJ2-7. This CDR3 region has 15 residues. CDR1 is MDHEN, CDR2 SYDVKM, per germline. The CDR3 nucleotides are TGTGCCAGCAGTTTATGGGACGAGAGCTCCTACGAGCAGTACTTC. Translated: CASSLWDESSYEQYF.

This rearrangement joins TRBV30 to TRBJ2-7; TRBD2 agrees at 8 bases. Germline loops: CDR1 GTSNPN, CDR2 SVGIG (reference sequence). The CDR3 is made up of 16 amino acids. V shed 0 bases, J shed 7 bases, and the junction held 14 bases outside the gene matches. This CDR3 is CAWSVQHREGRWEQYF. CDR3 in DNA: TGTGCCTGGAGTGTACAACATCGGGAGGGCAGATGGGAGCAGTACTTC.

This chain connects TRBV7-9 to TRBJ1-5; D is unclear. This CDR3 has 16 residues. The ends were cut back, 5 bases at V and 9 bases at J, with 23 bases in the middle. Germline V gene sequence: CDR1 SEHNR, CDR2 FQNEAQ (reference sequence). The CDR3 is CASSRKQPGGRRPQHF. The DNA of the CDR3 is TGTGCCAGCAGCCGAAAACAACCGGGAGGGAGGCGGCCCCAGCATTTT. The entire variable domain, with the rest obtained from reference TRBV7-9 and TRBJ1-5, is as follows: DTGVSQNPRHKITKRGQNVTFRCDPISEHNRLYWYRQTLGQGPEFLTYFQNEAQLEKSRLLSDRFSAERPKGSFSTLEIQRTEQGDSAMYLCASSRKQPGGRRPQHFGDGTRLSIL.

This clone was observed a handful of times. The chain uses TRBV6-6 and TRBJ2-2; D remains ambiguous. The germline gives CDR1 MNHNY, CDR2 SVGAGI (reference sequence). V was trimmed by 2 bases and J by 5 bases, leaving 3 bases between them. CDR3 size: 12 residues. CDR3 residues: CASSYQTGELFF. In DNA, the CDR3 is TGTGCCAGCAGTTACCAGACCGGGGAGCTGTTTTTT.

J is TRBJ1-2 and V is TRBV10-3, with 7 nucleotides matching TRBD1. Germline V gene data show CDR1 as ENHRY and CDR2 as SYGVKD. V shed 5 bases and J 5 bases; nucleotides not matched to a gene: 8. This CDR3 has 14 amino acids. CDR3 region: CAISMRGRGYGYTF. The DNA for the CDR3 is TGTGCCATCAGTATGAGGGGGCGCGGGTATGGCTACACCTTC.

The rearrangement joins TRBV28 to TRBJ2-7; 7 bases line up with TRBD1. CDR1 and CDR2 from the germline V gene are MDHEN and SYDVKM. J was trimmed by 2 bases and V by 6 bases; bases with no gene match: 13. The CDR3 totals 16 residues. The DNA for the CDR3 is TGTGCCAGCAGCCATAAAGACTGGACAGGTGCCTACGAGCAGTACTTC. Translating it yields CASSHKDWTGAYEQYF.

The CDR3 spells CASSTGTGFSYEQYF. The CDR3, as DNA: TGCGCCAGCAGCACCGGGACAGGGTTTTCCTACGAGCAGTACTTC. The rearrangement uses TRBV5-1 and TRBJ2-7, with TRBD1 identical over 9 bases. The trim removed 4 bases at V and 1 base at J, leaving 6 bases unmatched. Germline V lookup: CDR1 SGHRS, CDR2 YFSETQ. The CDR3 runs to 15 residues.

The chain links TRBV2 to TRBJ2-7; 10 bases are a match to TRBD1. With V trimmed by 3 bases and J by 2 bases, 7 bases remained unmatched. The germline CDR1 and CDR2 sequences are SNHLY and FYNNEI. This CDR3 comprises 16 residues. In nucleotides, the CDR3 is TGTGCCAGCAGTGACGGGACCGGGACAGGGGCCTACGAGCAGTACTTC. Residues: CASSDGTGTGAYEQYF. Drawing the rest from reference TRBV2 and TRBJ2-7, the complete variable domain is EPEVTQTPSHQVTQMGQEVILRCVPISNHLYFYWYRQILGQKVEFLVSFYNNEISEKSEIFDDQFSVERPDGSNFTLKIRSTKLEDSAMYFCASSDGTGTGAYEQYFGPGTRLTVT.

This clone was observed a handful of times. The chain combines TRBV19 with TRBJ1-1; 7 bases agree with TRBD1. J gave up 1 base and V 3 bases, and 11 bases lay outside the gene matches. This CDR3 region has 17 residues. Germline V lookup: CDR1 LNHDA, CDR2 SQIVND (reference sequence). CDR3 DNA sequence: TGTGCCAGTAGTATCCCCGGCTTACAGGGGCCGAACACTGAAGCTTTCTTT. The encoded protein is CASSIPGLQGPNTEAFF.

This clone was picked up a small number of times. The rearrangement joins TRBV2 to TRBJ1-5; weak D call: TRBD1 (5 bases). The V and J ends lost 4 bases and 7 bases respectively, with 11 bases between them. The length of the CDR3 is 13 residues. Germline V gene data show CDR1 as SNHLY and CDR2 as FYNNEI. CDR3 DNA: TGTGCCAGCAGTGCCGAGGGGAACCAGCCCCAGCATTTT. Amino acids: CASSAEGNQPQHF.